This T cell receptor (beta chain) was captured in a study of OX40 agonist ivuxolimab in advanced cancers. The CDR3 loop spans 13 amino acids. The germline CDR1 and CDR2 sequences are MNHEY and SMNVEV (reference sequence). Between the trimmed V and J ends, which lost 2 bases and 8 bases, there was a span of 10 bases. Only in-frame clones appear in the TCRdb table, and some are missing; sequencing was by immunoSEQ multiplex PCR. The table includes around 150,000 clones, approximately 90% detected once. Sequenced material: CD4+ or CD8+ T cells sorted from blood, taken in a trial of the OX40 agonist ivuxolimab. The rearrangement links TRBV27 to TRBJ2-4, with D uncertain. The clonotype comes from an adult with an advanced solid tumor such as melanoma, head and neck, liver or kidney cancer. CDR3 amino acids: CASSLTRMDIQYF. In nucleotides, the CDR3 is TGTGCCAGCAGTTTAACGAGGATGGACATTCAGTACTTC.